Each of the 26 T cell receptor beta chains below was sequenced from the same sample in a study of cytomegalovirus exposure and HLA in healthy donors. The study ran its PCR with 60 Vbeta and 13 Jbeta primers. Profiling relied on immunoSEQ multiplex PCR, and the TCRdb table lists in-frame clones only, not all of them. The data show approximately 180,000 clones, 65% to 85% seen once. Source material: PBMCs. The receptor source for this set is a young man in good health and CMV-seronegative.

The rearrangement links TRBV18 to TRBJ1-4; D remains unclear. The CDR3 is 14 amino acids. Germline V CDR1 and CDR2: KGHSH, LQKENI. V shed 0 bases and J shed 3 bases, with 5 bases lying between them. This CDR3 is CASSPPSSNEKLFF. CDR3 DNA: TGTGCCAGCTCACCACCCTCGTCTAATGAAAAACTGTTTTTT.

The rearrangement uses TRBV5-6 and TRBJ2-3, with D tentatively TRBD2 (5 bases). The CDR3 runs to 14 residues. The V end was cut by 6 bases, the J end by 4 bases, with 15 bases between. Germline CDR1 SGHDT, CDR2 YYEEEE. The CDR3 reads CASTQRSSSDTQYF. The CDR3 DNA is TGTGCCAGCACCCAGCGGAGCTCCTCAGATACGCAGTATTTT.

The chain links TRBV11-2 to TRBJ2-7; no firm D call. CDR1 is SGHAT and CDR2 is FQNNGV in the germline V gene. The CDR3 length is 13 residues. With 6 bases removed from V and 3 bases from J, the gap between germline ends came to 12 bases. The CDR3 sequence is CASSLTSHYEQYF. The DNA of the CDR3 is TGTGCCAGCAGTCTCACATCCCACTACGAGCAGTACTTC.

The genes are TRBV7-8 and TRBJ1-1; D uncertain. The CDR3 runs 13 residues. Trimming pared 0 bases from V and 10 bases from J, leaving 12 bases between. CDR1 is SGHVS and CDR2 is FQNEAQ in the germline V gene. The CDR3 region is CASSLAGVSRAFF. In DNA, the CDR3 is TGTGCCAGCAGCTTAGCCGGTGTGAGTAGAGCTTTCTTT.

The rearrangement links TRBV4-3 to TRBJ2-7, with 9 nucleotides matching TRBD1. V gave up 0 bases and J gave up 2 bases; unmatched junction bases: 8. CDR3 length equals 17 residues. CDR1 is LGHNA, CDR2 YSLEER, per germline. The CDR3 region is CASSQDHTGTGTYEQYF. The CDR3 coding sequence is TGCGCCAGCAGCCAAGACCATACGGGGACAGGGACCTACGAGCAGTACTTC.

The chain recombines TRBV19 with TRBJ2-1; TRBD2 might be the D (6 bases). The V end lost 1 base, the J end lost 7 bases, and 8 bases lay between the germline ends. This CDR3 has 13 amino acids. Germline CDR1 and CDR2: LNHDA and SQIVND (reference sequence). CDR3 DNA sequence: TGTGCCAGTAGTATAGGGGCGGGGAATGAGCAGTTCTTC. Its translation: CASSIGAGNEQFF.

The chain has TRBV28 and TRBJ2-2; 7 positions agree with TRBD2. This CDR3 contains 15 residues. V was clipped by 5 bases and J by 2 bases; unmatched bases: 5. CDR1 is MDHEN and CDR2 is SYDVKM in the germline V gene. CDR3 nucleotide sequence: TGTGCCAGCAGTCACCCTAGCGGCAACACCGGGGAGCTGTTTTTT. It translates to CASSHPSGNTGELFF.

The chain employs TRBV5-1 and TRBJ1-5; D perhaps matches TRBD1 (5 bases). The CDR3 totals 13 residues. Trimming pared 2 bases from V and 5 bases from J, leaving 8 bases between. Germline CDR1 and CDR2: SGHRS and YFSETQ. For the CDR3, the DNA is TGCGCCAGCAGCTTACCAGGGCATCAGCCCCAGCATTTT. This encodes CASSLPGHQPQHF.

This chain connects TRBV6-6 to TRBJ2-1, with no clear D. V was trimmed by 8 bases and J by 5 bases, leaving 19 bases between them. CDR1 is MNHNY and CDR2 is SVGAGI in the germline V gene (reference sequence). The CDR3 runs to 15 residues. The CDR3 reads CASGLWSLVDNEQFF. The CDR3 region has the DNA TGTGCCAGCGGCCTGTGGAGCCTAGTCGACAATGAGCAGTTCTTC.

V is TRBV29-1 and J is TRBJ2-7; the D gene is possibly TRBD1 (6 bases). The CDR3 is 13 residues long. Per germline, CDR1 SQVTM and CDR2 ANQGSEA. Trimming took off 4 bases at V and 3 bases at J, with 13 bases between the two ends. This CDR3 is CSVGAGTNYEQYF. The CDR3 nucleotides are TGCAGCGTTGGGGCCGGGACAAACTACGAGCAGTACTTC.

The rearrangement joins TRBV13 to TRBJ2-3, with 7 bases lining up with TRBD1. Germline loops: CDR1 PRHDT, CDR2 FYEKMQ (reference sequence). This CDR3 is built from 16 residues. Unmatched junction bases numbered 6, after V lost 0 bases and J lost 3 bases. The DNA for the CDR3 is TGTGCCAGCAGCTTAGGAAGCGCCAGGGGGACAGATACGCAGTATTTT. This translates into CASSLGSARGTDTQYF.

The gene calls are TRBV5-1 and TRBJ2-1, with 8 bases fitting TRBD2. CDR1 is SGHRS and CDR2 is YFSETQ in the germline V gene. The CDR3 consists of 16 residues. The junction had 6 bases not matched to a gene; V was cut back by 1 base and J by 3 bases. The CDR3 is CASSLISGSYYNEQFF. The CDR3 nucleotides read TGCGCCAGCAGCTTGATCAGCGGGAGCTACTACAATGAGCAGTTCTTC. The whole variable domain, filled in from reference TRBV5-1 and TRBJ2-1, reads KAGVTQTPRYLIKTRGQQVTLSCSPISGHRSVSWYQQTPGQGLQFLFEYFSETQRNKGNFPGRFSGRQFSNSRSEMNVSTLELGDSALYLCASSLISGSYYNEQFFGPGTRLTVL.

The rearrangement joins TRBV18 to TRBJ2-1; 8 nucleotides match TRBD2. This CDR3 is built from 15 residues. In germline, CDR1 is KGHSH, CDR2 LQKENI. The J segment lost 5 bases and the V segment lost 3 bases, leaving 6 bases of the junction unmatched. DNA of the CDR3: TGTGCCAGCTCACCGCTGCTAGCGGGTAACAATGAGCAGTTCTTC. Its protein is CASSPLLAGNNEQFF.

The rearrangement uses TRBV19 and TRBJ2-1, with TRBD2 matching over 7 bases. Per germline, CDR1 LNHDA and CDR2 SQIVND (reference sequence). CDR3 length equals 19 residues. Trimming removed 1 base from V and 0 bases from J; junction bases left unmatched: 12. The CDR3 DNA sequence: TGTGCCAGTAGTATAGGGGCTAGCGGATGGGGGGGCTCCTACAATGAGCAGTTCTTC. It codes for CASSIGASGWGGSYNEQFF.

This clone was counted once. The CDR3 loop reads CASSPGGGSGNTIYF. The CDR3 nucleotides read TGTGCCAGCTCACCAGGCGGGGGATCTGGAAACACCATATATTTT. The V call is TRBV18, the J call TRBJ1-3; maybe TRBD1 (5 bases). CDR1 is KGHSH, CDR2 LQKENI, per germline. Between the trimmed V and J ends, which lost 2 bases and 1 base, there was a span of 9 bases. This CDR3 spans 15 amino acids.

This clone is a singleton in its sample. The chain employs TRBV9 and TRBJ2-6; TRBD2 matches at 7 bases. J gave up 1 base and V 3 bases, and 7 bases lay outside the gene matches. Germline CDR1 is SGDLS and CDR2 is YYNGEE. The CDR3 totals 17 residues. CDR3 coding DNA: TGTGCCAGCAGCGGACGGACTAGTCGTTCTGGGGCCAACGTCCTGACTTTC. Encoded protein: CASSGRTSRSGANVLTF.

The chain is built from TRBV2 and TRBJ2-1; D is ambiguous. Trimming stripped 5 bases from V and 2 bases from J, with 7 bases between. Germline V CDR1 and CDR2: SNHLY, FYNNEI. The CDR3 is 13 amino acids. The CDR3 sequence: CASSLDAYNEQFF. CDR3 coding DNA: TGTGCCAGCAGTCTAGACGCCTACAATGAGCAGTTCTTC.

The chain has TRBV9 and TRBJ1-5; D perhaps matches TRBD1 (6 bases). V lost 3 bases, J lost 6 bases, and 10 bases lay in between. There are 13 residues in the CDR3. Germline assignment: CDR1 SGDLS and CDR2 YYNGEE. In DNA form, the CDR3 reads TGTGCCAGCAGCGCACAGGGTCGTCAGCCCCAGCATTTT. It is translated as CASSAQGRQPQHF.

V and J are TRBV30 and TRBJ2-2, with 12 positions matching TRBD2. CDR1 GTSNPN and CDR2 SVGIG come from the germline V gene (reference sequence). The CDR3 has 16 amino acids. Trimming removed 5 bases from V and 0 bases from J; junction bases left unmatched: 4. The CDR3 nucleotides read TGTGCCTGGGGGACTAGCGGGTACACGAACACCGGGGAGCTGTTTTTT. Its protein is CAWGTSGYTNTGELFF.

The rearrangement joins TRBV14 to TRBJ2-6; D gene ambiguous. CDR1 is SGHDN and CDR2 is FVKESK in the germline V gene. This CDR3 contains 14 residues. The V and J ends lost 3 bases and 0 bases respectively, with 3 bases between them. CDR3 sequence reads: CASSQASGANVLTF. CDR3 coding DNA: TGTGCCAGCAGCCAGGCCTCTGGGGCCAACGTCCTGACTTTC.

The rearrangement joins TRBV7-2 to TRBJ2-7, with 9 bases that match TRBD1. The CDR3 is made up of 16 amino acids. Germline assignment: CDR1 SGHTA and CDR2 FQGNSA. J was trimmed by 4 bases and V by 1 base; bases with no gene match: 8. CDR3 coding DNA: TGTGCCAGCAGCTTAGGCGCCGGGACAGGGTCTTACGAGCAGTACTTC. Protein product: CASSLGAGTGSYEQYF.

J is TRBJ1-1 and V is TRBV4-2; D not resolved. The CDR3 totals 12 residues. CDR1 LGHNA and CDR2 YNFKEQ come from the germline V gene. V lost 0 bases and J 8 bases, leaving 7 bases between the germline ends. CDR3 residues: CASSQDTGEAFF. The CDR3 DNA follows: TGTGCCAGCAGCCAAGATACGGGGGAAGCTTTCTTT.

This clone was counted a few times. This chain joins TRBV28 and TRBJ1-1, with 8 bases identical to TRBD1. Germline V lookup: CDR1 MDHEN, CDR2 SYDVKM. Trimming at V came to 8 bases and at J to 7 bases, leaving 9 bases not matched to a gene. The CDR3 consists of 13 residues. DNA for the CDR3: TGTGCCAGCGGCAGACAGGGGCGCCTTGAAGCTTTCTTT. As protein: CASGRQGRLEAFF.

The CDR3 bases are TGTGCCAGCAGTTTTTGGGCGGGAGGGCAAGAGACGCAGTATTTT. As protein: CASSFWAGGQETQYF. The chain recombines TRBV28 with TRBJ2-3, with TRBD2 identical over 9 bases. Germline V gene sequence: CDR1 MDHEN, CDR2 SYDVKM. The CDR3 consists of 15 residues. The V and J ends lost 3 bases and 9 bases, in that order; junction bases with no gene match: 10.

V is TRBV28 and J is TRBJ2-1, with 9 positions matching TRBD2. The V gene's germline CDR1 is MDHEN and CDR2 SYDVKM. There are 16 residues in the CDR3. J was trimmed by 5 bases and V by 2 bases; bases with no gene match: 7. CDR3 residues: CASSLRSGRHHNEQFF. The DNA for the CDR3 is TGTGCCAGCAGTTTACGTAGCGGGAGACACCACAATGAGCAGTTCTTC.

This CDR3 is CATRIGGSDDYNEQFF. Written as DNA, the CDR3 is TGTGCCACCAGGATAGGAGGATCCGATGACTACAATGAGCAGTTCTTC. This sequence joins TRBV15 and TRBJ2-1; tentative D call: TRBD2 (5 bases). The CDR3 contains 16 residues. Germline loops: CDR1 LNHNV, CDR2 YYDKDF (reference sequence). With 6 bases removed from V and 3 bases from J, the gap between germline ends came to 18 bases.